This T cell receptor (beta chain) was recovered during a study of blood T cell repertoires in COVID-19. Background on the study: PBMCs, B-cell-depleted T cells, or T cells were the source of the cDNA or gDNA that made up the material.

V was shortened by 7 bases and J by 13 bases, with 14 bases between the two germline ends. This CDR3 region has 12 residues. Germline CDR1 and CDR2: SNHLY and FYNNEI. Authors' data handling: Researchers report that nucleated cell counts were estimated from reference gene primer amplification. Measured with immunoSEQ multiplex PCR; TCRdb has only the in-frame clones, and not every one. That table furnishes V, J and clone size, whereas the DNA furnished D and trimming. The table includes 250,000 to 300,000 clones, approximately 85% detected once. Participant ages covered about 18 to 89 years across around 25 US areas. Grouping used clinical history reported by participants in a survey and questionnaire.

The sample comprised PBMCs or T cells enriched from blood (not recorded which). The rearrangement joins TRBV2 to TRBJ1-6, with D possibly TRBD1 on 5 matching bases. The receptor was derived from a woman in her 50s who had recovered from COVID-19. The CDR3 sequence: CASMEGVGPLHF. The CDR3 nucleotides are TGTGCCAGCATGGAAGGGGTGGGTCCCCTCCACTTT.